This TCR beta chain is from a study of technical replicates of blood from a handful of donors (dated by TCRdb to about 2017). The germline ends are 10 bases apart after V is trimmed by 5 bases and J by 2 bases. CDR1 and CDR2, per the germline V gene, are SGHVS and FNYEAQ. Spanning cysteine to phenylalanine, the CDR3 consists of 14 amino acids. CDR3 DNA is the only sequence kept; it has 42 bases, read in frame from the first base. Library preparation used the immunoSEQ multiplex PCR assay. TCRdb carries this immuneACCESS record with in-frame sequences only. Its versions omit some clonotypes, under half of them owing to an unresolved V gene in the studies checked, with the rest unexplained. This sample comprises some 64,000 clones, 97% of them detected only once. Together, the top ten hold approximately 0.21% of the sample. With respect to this clone: Its specific antigen is unknown. Per-base qualities were not stored, and no clone one base away is much larger.

Material for sequencing was T cells isolated from PBMCs. The clonotype comes from a human donor in good health. The chain is assembled from TRBV7-6 and TRBJ1-3, with the D gene too uncertain to name. The DNA sequence is TGTGCCAGCAGCGCCAGAGGCGCTGGAAACACCATATATTTT. This gives the protein CASSARGAGNTIYF.